The rows below give T cell receptor beta chains drawn from one sample of a study of blood T cell repertoires in COVID-19. TCRdb keeps only in-frame clones here, not all; method: immunoSEQ multiplex PCR. This table has under 250,000 clones, around 84% appearing once. Sequencing used peripheral blood. The receptors come from a man in his fifties who had recovered from COVID-19. The CDR3 runs from the conserved cysteine through the conserved F or W. D genes are given only for firm matches. Not all rows give a size; the values are once, few, many and, for expanded clones, a class.

v_call,j_call,d_call,clone_size,cdr3_aa,cdr3_nt
TRBV9,TRBJ1-6,.,few,CASSVEQANSPLHF,TGTGCCAGCAGCGTAGAACAGGCTAATTCACCCCTCCACTTT
TRBV5-4,TRBJ2-7,.,.,CASSWRDGTYEQYF,TGTGCCAGCAGCTGGCGGGACGGAACCTACGAGCAGTACTTC
TRBV18,TRBJ2-3,TRBD2,.,CASSPVARGTDTQYF,TGTGCCAGCTCACCCGTAGCGCGGGGGACAGATACGCAGTATTTT
TRBV7-2,TRBJ2-3,TRBD2,.,CASSLGMGLAYDTQYF,TGTGCCAGCAGCTTAGGGATGGGACTAGCCTACGATACGCAGTATTTT
TRBV15,TRBJ2-1,TRBD2,.,CATSRDQQRGYNEQFF,TGTGCCACCAGCAGAGATCAGCAGCGGGGGTACAATGAGCAGTTCTTC
TRBV5-6,TRBJ2-5,.,few,CASSLVQPGETQYF,TGTGCCAGCAGCTTGGTCCAGCCCGGGGAGACCCAGTACTTC
TRBV18,TRBJ2-1,.,once,CASSPAQGGHNEQFF,TGTGCCAGCTCCCCCGCTCAGGGGGGCCACAATGAGCAGTTCTTC
TRBV27,TRBJ2-7,TRBD1,.,CASSKQNWGQGFFYEQYF,TGTGCCAGCAGTAAACAAAACTGGGGACAGGGTTTTTTCTACGAGCAGTACTTC
TRBV2,TRBJ1-4,TRBD1,.,CASRTERDRGHEKLFF,TGTGCCAGCAGGACTGAACGTGACAGGGGTCATGAAAAACTGTTTTTT
TRBV18,TRBJ2-2,.,.,CASSRDGLDTGELFF,TGTGCCAGCTCCCGAGATGGACTCGACACCGGGGAGCTGTTTTTT
TRBV27,TRBJ2-7,TRBD1,.,CASTGQGAYEQYF,TGTGCCAGCACCGGACAGGGGGCTTACGAGCAGTACTTC
TRBV19,TRBJ2-2,.,.,CASSIQGFRNTGELFF,TGTGCCAGTAGTATACAGGGGTTCAGGAACACCGGGGAGCTGTTTTTT
TRBV27,TRBJ2-3,TRBD2,once,CASSFLTSGRADTQYF,TGTGCCAGCAGTTTTTTAACTAGCGGGAGGGCCGATACGCAGTATTTT
TRBV20-1,TRBJ1-4,.,.,CSASLYLAGALGKLFF,TGCAGTGCTAGTCTGTACCTGGCAGGGGCCCTTGGAAAACTGTTTTTT
TRBV7-8,TRBJ2-5,.,.,CASSLLDSGEATQYF,TGTGCCAGCAGCTTATTGGATAGCGGCGAGGCGACCCAGTACTTC